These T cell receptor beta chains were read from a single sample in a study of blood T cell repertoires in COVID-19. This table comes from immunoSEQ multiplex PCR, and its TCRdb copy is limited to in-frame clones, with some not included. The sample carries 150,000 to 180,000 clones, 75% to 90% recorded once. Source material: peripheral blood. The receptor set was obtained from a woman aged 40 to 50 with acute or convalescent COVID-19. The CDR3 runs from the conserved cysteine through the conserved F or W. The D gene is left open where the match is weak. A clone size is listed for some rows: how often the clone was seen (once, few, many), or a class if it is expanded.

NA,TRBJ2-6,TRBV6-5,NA,TGTGCCAGCGAACCCTCACTCTCTGGGGCCAACGTCCTGACTTTC,CASEPSLSGANVLTF
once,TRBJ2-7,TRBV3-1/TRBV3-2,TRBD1,TGTGCCAGCAGCCTCTGGACAGGGCCCGAGCAGTACTTC,CASSLWTGPEQYF
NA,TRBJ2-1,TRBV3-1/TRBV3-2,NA,TGTGCCAGCAGCCAAGACAGATTCGGGAGTACCTACAATGAGCAGTTCTTC,CASSQDRFGSTYNEQFF
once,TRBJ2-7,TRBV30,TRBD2,TGTGCCTGGAGATCACTAGCGGGAGGGATCTACGAGCAGTACTTC,CAWRSLAGGIYEQYF
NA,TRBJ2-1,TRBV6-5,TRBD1,TGTGCCAGCAGTTTCCTCGACAGGGAGAATGAGCAGTTCTTC,CASSFLDRENEQFF
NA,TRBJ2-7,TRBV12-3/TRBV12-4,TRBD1,TGTGCCAGCAGGCCAGACAGGGGTAGCGAGCAGTACTTC,CASRPDRGSEQYF
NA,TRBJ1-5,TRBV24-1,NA,TGTGCCACCAGTGACGACAGCCTCCTCAATCAGCCCCAGCATTTT,CATSDDSLLNQPQHF
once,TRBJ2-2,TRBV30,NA,TGTGCCTGGAGTGTAACTAGTTTCTCCGGGGAGCTGTTTTTT,CAWSVTSFSGELFF
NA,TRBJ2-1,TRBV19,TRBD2,TGTGCCAGTAGTACTTCTAGGACTAGCGGGAGTTACAATGAGCAGTTCTTC,CASSTSRTSGSYNEQFF
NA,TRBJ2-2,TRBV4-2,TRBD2,TGTGCCAGCAGCCAAGAATACATACTAGCGGGGAGAATGGGCACCGGGGAGCTGTTTTTT,CASSQEYILAGRMGTGELFF
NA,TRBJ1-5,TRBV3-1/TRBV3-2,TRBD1,TGTGCCAGCAGCCACGGACAGGAACCCCTCAATCAGCCCCAGCATTTT,CASSHGQEPLNQPQHF
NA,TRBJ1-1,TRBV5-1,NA,TGCGCCAGCAGCTTGGGGGCAGGGCTGAACACTGAAGCTTTCTTT,CASSLGAGLNTEAFF
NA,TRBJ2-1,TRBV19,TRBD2,TGTGCCAGTAGTATAAACCCTCCGGGGGGGTCCTACAATGAGCAGTTCTTC,CASSINPPGGSYNEQFF
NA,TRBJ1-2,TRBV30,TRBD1,TGTGCCTGGAGAGAACAGGGGGCGATCTATGGCTACACCTTC,CAWREQGAIYGYTF
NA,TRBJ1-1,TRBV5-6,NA,TGTGCCAGCAGCTTGGTACCGGGACACTCGATCACTGAAGCTTTCTTT,CASSLVPGHSITEAFF
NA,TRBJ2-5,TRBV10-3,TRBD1,TGTGCCGGGGGGACAGGGTTGGAGACCCAGTACTTC,CAGGTGLETQYF
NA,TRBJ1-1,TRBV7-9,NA,TGTGCCAGCAGCCGAATGACAGGGAACACTGAAGCTTTCTTT,CASSRMTGNTEAFF
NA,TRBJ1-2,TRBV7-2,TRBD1,TGTGCCAGCAGCTTGGGACAGGGCATTAACTATGGCTACACCTTC,CASSLGQGINYGYTF
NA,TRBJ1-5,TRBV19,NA,TGTGCCAGTAGTATACAGGGCCAGGGGTATAGCAATCAGCCCCAGCATTTT,CASSIQGQGYSNQPQHF
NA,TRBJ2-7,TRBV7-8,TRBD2,TGTGCCAGCAGCCCCATAGTCGGTAGCGGGAGAGGTGGCGAGCAGTACTTC,CASSPIVGSGRGGEQYF
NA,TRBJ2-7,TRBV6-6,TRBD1,TGTGCCAGCAGTTACACGGGACAGGGGGCAGGAGAGCAGTACTTC,CASSYTGQGAGEQYF
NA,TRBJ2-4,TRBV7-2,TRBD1,TGTGCCAGCAGCAATCACAGGGGCAACATTCAGTACTTC,CASSNHRGNIQYF
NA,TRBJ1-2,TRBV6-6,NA,TGTGCCAGCAGTTACGGGTCCGTAGGAGGGTATGGCTACACCTTC,CASSYGSVGGYGYTF
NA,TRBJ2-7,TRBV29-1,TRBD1,TGCAGCGTCGCAACAGGGGGTGTTGCCTACGAGCAGTACTTC,CSVATGGVAYEQYF
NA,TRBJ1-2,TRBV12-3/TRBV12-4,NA,TGTGCCAGCAGTTCAGGACACCACTATGGCTACACCTTC,CASSSGHHYGYTF
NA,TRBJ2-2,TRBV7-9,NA,TGTGCCAGCAGTCTTTGGCGAGCGGGTGTCCGGGAGCTGTTTTTT,CASSLWRAGVRELFF
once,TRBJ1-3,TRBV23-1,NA,TGCGCCAGCAGTCAATCGAAGATCAGCTCTGGAAACACCATATATTTT,CASSQSKISSGNTIYF
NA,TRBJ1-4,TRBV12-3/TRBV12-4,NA,TGTGCCAGCAGTGGCAGACTAAATGAAAAACTGTTTTTT,CASSGRLNEKLFF
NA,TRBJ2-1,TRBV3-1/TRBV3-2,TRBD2,TGTGCCAGCAGCCAAGGGACTAGCGAGTTCTTC,CASSQGTSEFF
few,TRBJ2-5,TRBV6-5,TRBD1,TGTGCCAGCAGAGACAGGGGGGTTTTAAGGACCCAGTACTTC,CASRDRGVLRTQYF
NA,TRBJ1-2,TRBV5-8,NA,TGTGCCAGCAGCTTGGCCGGGTTCGGTGACTATGGCTACACCTTC,CASSLAGFGDYGYTF
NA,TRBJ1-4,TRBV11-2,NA,TGTGCCAGCAGCTTAGGGGGCCGTAATGAAAAACTGTTTTTT,CASSLGGRNEKLFF
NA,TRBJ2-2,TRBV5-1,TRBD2,TGCGCCAGCAGCTCAGAGCGGGGGGGCTCCGGGGAGCTGTTTTTT,CASSSERGGSGELFF
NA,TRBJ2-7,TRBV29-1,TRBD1,TGCAGCGTCACCGACAGGGCGACCTACGAGCAGTACTTC,CSVTDRATYEQYF
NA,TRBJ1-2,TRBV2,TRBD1,TGTGCCAGCAGTCCTGACAGGGTAATCAATGGCTACACCTTC,CASSPDRVINGYTF
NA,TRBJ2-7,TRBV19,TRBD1,TGTGCCACGAACCCCCGGGACAGGGTCGAGCAGTACTTC,CATNPRDRVEQYF
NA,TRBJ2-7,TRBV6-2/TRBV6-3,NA,TGTGCCAGCAGTTACTTCTCGGCAGGGTATTACGAGCAGTACTTC,CASSYFSAGYYEQYF
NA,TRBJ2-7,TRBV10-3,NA,TGTGCCATCAGTGATTGGGGCGACGAGCAGTACTTC,CAISDWGDEQYF
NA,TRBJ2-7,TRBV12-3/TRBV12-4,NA,TGTGCCAGCAGTCCATCGCGGTGGTACGAGCAGTACTTC,CASSPSRWYEQYF
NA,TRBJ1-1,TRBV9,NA,TGTGCCAGCAGCGTAGGTACGGGGAACACTGAAGCTTTCTTT,CASSVGTGNTEAFF
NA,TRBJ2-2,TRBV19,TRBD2,TGTGCCAGTAGTATGCTAGCGGTAAACACCGGGGAGCTGTTTTTT,CASSMLAVNTGELFF
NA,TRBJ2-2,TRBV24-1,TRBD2,TGTGCCACCAGTGATTTAGTAGCGGGAACGAACACCGGGGAGCTGTTTTTT,CATSDLVAGTNTGELFF
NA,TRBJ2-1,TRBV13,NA,TGTGCCAGCAGCTTATTCAGGAATGAGCAGTTCTTC,CASSLFRNEQFF
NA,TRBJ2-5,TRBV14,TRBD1,TGTGCCAGCAGCCGACAGGGGGCACAAGAGACCCAGTACTTC,CASSRQGAQETQYF
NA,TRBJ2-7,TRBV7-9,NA,TGTGCCAGCAGCCCACAGGGTTTCCACGAGCAGTACTTC,CASSPQGFHEQYF